These T cell receptor beta chains were read from a single sample in a study of patients and donors after allogeneic stem cell transplantation. TCRdb processed the RT-PCR reads anew with MiXCR; each CDR3 protein has one entry. This sample has around 82,000 distinct CDR3 sequences, with 4% to 5% found just once. What was sequenced was blood, either unsorted or a sorted T cell fraction (not recorded which). These receptors were collected from a human donor who was either an allogeneic HSCT recipient or a stem cell or donor lymphocyte infusion donor (not recorded which). It is not recorded whose cells these are; they may come from a transplant donor. The CDR3 runs from the conserved cysteine through the conserved F or W. Each record gives: J gene, clone size, D gene, V gene, CDR3 protein, CDR3 DNA. A D gene is named only where the DNA matches it firmly. Size values are once, few and many counts, or a class for expanded clones, and some rows have none.

j_call: TRBJ2-3
clone_size: many
d_call: TRBD2
v_call: TRBV18
cdr3_aa: CASSQGLLGTDTQYF
cdr3_nt: TGTGCCAGCTCCCAGGGACTACTGGGCACAGATACGCAGTATTTT

j_call: TRBJ2-1
clone_size: few
d_call: -
v_call: TRBV15
cdr3_aa: CATSSPGRREHEQFF
cdr3_nt: TGTGCCACCAGCAGTCCGGGACGAAGGGAACATGAGCAGTTCTTC

j_call: TRBJ2-7
clone_size: many
d_call: TRBD1
v_call: TRBV10-3
cdr3_aa: CAISASGTGGEQYF
cdr3_nt: TGTGCCATCAGTGCATCCGGGACAGGGGGCGAGCAGTACTTC

j_call: TRBJ2-7
clone_size: many
d_call: -
v_call: TRBV7-2
cdr3_aa: CASSTGKPYEQYF
cdr3_nt: TGTGCCAGCAGCACCGGGAAGCCTTACGAGCAGTACTTC

j_call: TRBJ1-3
clone_size: few
d_call: -
v_call: TRBV11-2
cdr3_aa: CASSLLRDTIYF
cdr3_nt: TGTGCCAGCAGCTTACTCAGGGACACCATATATTTT

j_call: TRBJ1-1
clone_size: -
d_call: -
v_call: TRBV5-1
cdr3_aa: CASSLANSGDTEAFF
cdr3_nt: TGCGCCAGCAGCTTGGCCAATTCAGGGGACACTGAAGCTTTCTTT

j_call: TRBJ1-1
clone_size: -
d_call: -
v_call: TRBV5-1
cdr3_aa: CASSLVIASGNTEAFF
cdr3_nt: TGCGCCAGCAGCTTGGTGATTGCGAGCGGGAACACTGAAGCTTTCTTT

j_call: TRBJ2-1
clone_size: many
d_call: -
v_call: TRBV5-1
cdr3_aa: CASTPPSYNEQFF
cdr3_nt: TGCGCCAGCACCCCTCCGTCCTACAATGAGCAGTTCTTC

j_call: TRBJ1-6
clone_size: few
d_call: TRBD1
v_call: TRBV7-3
cdr3_aa: CASSLRQGESPLHF
cdr3_nt: TGTGCCAGCAGCTTAAGACAGGGAGAGTCACCCCTCCACTTT

j_call: TRBJ1-1
clone_size: medium-sized
d_call: -
v_call: TRBV29-1
cdr3_aa: CSVYGRALGAFF
cdr3_nt: TGCAGCGTTTATGGAAGGGCTCTAGGAGCTTTCTTT

j_call: TRBJ2-5
clone_size: many
d_call: TRBD2
v_call: TRBV12-3/TRBV12-4
cdr3_aa: CASSLEGLAETQYF
cdr3_nt: TGTGCCAGCAGTTTGGAAGGACTAGCGGAGACCCAGTACTTC

j_call: TRBJ2-1
clone_size: many
d_call: -
v_call: TRBV25-1
cdr3_aa: CASSELIGGTSSYNEQFF
cdr3_nt: TGTGCCAGCAGTGAATTGATTGGGGGCACTAGCTCCTACAATGAGCAGTTCTTC

j_call: TRBJ2-3
clone_size: many
d_call: TRBD2
v_call: TRBV11-2
cdr3_aa: CASSFGTSGRRRGDTQYF
cdr3_nt: TGTGCCAGCAGCTTTGGGACTAGCGGGAGACGTAGGGGGGATACGCAGTATTTT

j_call: TRBJ2-5
clone_size: many
d_call: TRBD2
v_call: TRBV20-1
cdr3_aa: CSARGSGKETQYF
cdr3_nt: TGCAGTGCTAGAGGTAGCGGGAAGGAGACCCAGTACTTC

j_call: TRBJ1-4
clone_size: many
d_call: -
v_call: TRBV6-2/TRBV6-3
cdr3_aa: CASSVLPGFNEKLFF
cdr3_nt: TGTGCCAGCAGCGTACTACCGGGGTTCAATGAAAAACTGTTTTTT

j_call: TRBJ2-1
clone_size: many
d_call: -
v_call: TRBV19
cdr3_aa: CASSALGLGEQFF
cdr3_nt: TGTGCCAGTAGTGCCCTAGGTCTGGGCGAGCAGTTCTTC

j_call: TRBJ1-5
clone_size: many
d_call: TRBD1
v_call: TRBV18
cdr3_aa: CASSQTGASNQPQHF
cdr3_nt: TGTGCCAGCTCACAGACAGGGGCCAGCAATCAGCCCCAGCATTTT

j_call: TRBJ2-3
clone_size: medium-sized
d_call: -
v_call: TRBV2
cdr3_aa: CASSENRDTDTQYF
cdr3_nt: TGTGCCAGCAGTGAGAATAGGGACACAGATACGCAGTATTTT

j_call: TRBJ2-1
clone_size: -
d_call: -
v_call: TRBV11-2
cdr3_aa: CASSQTGSKNYEQFF
cdr3_nt: TGTGCCAGCAGCCAAACAGGGTCGAAGAACTATGAGCAGTTCTTC

j_call: TRBJ1-1
clone_size: -
d_call: -
v_call: TRBV20-1
cdr3_aa: CSARGGGSNTEAFF
cdr3_nt: TGCAGTGCCCGGGGGGGGGGCTCGAACACTGAAGCTTTCTTT

j_call: TRBJ1-3
clone_size: many
d_call: -
v_call: TRBV6-6
cdr3_aa: CASTYGGNTIYF
cdr3_nt: TGTGCCAGCACCTACGGGGGAAACACCATATATTTT

j_call: TRBJ2-1
clone_size: many
d_call: TRBD1
v_call: TRBV15
cdr3_aa: CATSRGTSYRGNNEQFF
cdr3_nt: TGTGCCACCAGCAGAGGTACGAGCTACAGGGGAAACAATGAGCAGTTCTTC

j_call: TRBJ2-6
clone_size: many
d_call: TRBD2
v_call: TRBV11-2
cdr3_aa: CASSSTSGLAGTSGANVLTF
cdr3_nt: TGTGCCAGCAGCTCAACCTCGGGACTAGCGGGAACCTCTGGGGCCAACGTCCTGACTTTC

j_call: TRBJ1-1
clone_size: few
d_call: -
v_call: TRBV20-1
cdr3_aa: CSARAGKSEAFF
cdr3_nt: TGCAGTGCTCGGGCGGGGAAATCTGAAGCTTTCTTT

j_call: TRBJ2-3
clone_size: many
d_call: -
v_call: TRBV7-3
cdr3_aa: CASSLSRDITDTQYF
cdr3_nt: TGTGCCAGCAGCCTATCCAGGGACATCACAGATACGCAGTATTTT

j_call: TRBJ1-3
clone_size: -
d_call: -
v_call: TRBV6-5
cdr3_aa: CASSYAPRNGNTIYF
cdr3_nt: TGTGCCAGCAGTTACGCACCAAGGAATGGAAACACCATATATTTT

j_call: TRBJ2-2
clone_size: once
d_call: TRBD1
v_call: TRBV29-1
cdr3_aa: CSVGQGLGTGELFF
cdr3_nt: TGCAGCGTCGGACAGGGGTTGGGAACCGGGGAGCTGTTTTTT

j_call: TRBJ1-1
clone_size: many
d_call: -
v_call: TRBV7-9
cdr3_aa: CASSSIHTRGEAFF
cdr3_nt: TGTGCCAGCAGCTCCATTCACACCAGGGGCGAAGCTTTCTTT

j_call: TRBJ1-1
clone_size: -
d_call: -
v_call: TRBV20-1
cdr3_aa: CSARGEIRRGRPNTEAFF
cdr3_nt: TGCAGTGCTAGAGGGGAGATAAGACGAGGACGGCCGAACACTGAAGCTTTCTTT

j_call: TRBJ2-3
clone_size: many
d_call: -
v_call: TRBV7-2
cdr3_aa: CASSFGSTDTQYF
cdr3_nt: TGTGCCAGCAGCTTCGGGAGCACAGATACGCAGTATTTT

j_call: TRBJ1-1
clone_size: many
d_call: -
v_call: TRBV7-3
cdr3_aa: CASSLTEATPLFF
cdr3_nt: TGTGCCAGCAGCTTGACGGAGGCGACCCCATTATTCTTT